This T cell receptor (beta chain) was recovered during a study of T cells in Graves' hyperthyroidism and ophthalmopathy. Notes on the study in general: With a median lead of roughly 6.8 months before onset, the model predicted ophthalmopathy. Most thyroid clonotypes that were expanded above 0.001 also turned up in blood.

A remark on this clonotype: Antigen specificity is unknown.

RNA transcripts served as the template for amplifying TCR beta CDR3 regions. The HTBI primer set served for first-round RT-PCR of the TCR CDR3. TCRdb passed the multiplex PCR reads through MiXCR, listing each CDR3 protein once. The repertoire holds about 500,000 distinct CDR3 sequences, with over 15% as singletons. This CDR3 spans 13 amino acids. V shed 0 bases and J shed 3 bases, with 0 bases lying between them. In germline, CDR1 is WSHSY, CDR2 SAAADI. The rearrangement links TRBV10-2 to TRBJ2-6; D remains unclear. The sequence derives from a woman between 18 and 29 years old with Graves' hyperthyroidism. The sequenced sample was blood. The CDR3 loop reads CASSESGANVLTF. CDR3 in DNA: TGCGCCAGCAGTGAGTCTGGGGCCAACGTCCTGACTTTC.